There are a few counts of the clone carrying this T cell receptor (beta chain). Its antigen is as yet unknown. The data were taken from a study of cytomegalovirus exposure and HLA in healthy donors. Broader study findings: As a later analysis revealed, the rate of TCR association differed by HLA locus, with DRB1 most and HLA-C fewest.

CDR1 and CDR2 from the germline V gene are SGHTA and FQGNSA. J lost 5 bases, V lost 4 bases, and 7 bases had no gene match. The CDR3 extends over 15 amino acids. The PCR was carried out with 60 Vbeta primers and 13 Jbeta primers. Only in-frame clones appear in the TCRdb table, and some are missing; sequencing was by immunoSEQ multiplex PCR. The table includes some 200,000 clones, approximately 12% detected once. This receptor was taken from a man aged 50 or older in good health and CMV-seropositive. The sample comprised PBMCs. J is TRBJ1-4 and V is TRBV7-2; 7 bases line up with TRBD1. The CDR3 nucleotides are TGTGCCAGCAGCTGGGGTGGGACAGAGAATGAAAAACTGTTTTTT. It specifies CASSWGGTENEKLFF.